The 23 T cell receptor beta chains reported below all come from one sample, sequenced in a study of Tregs in tolerant kidney transplant recipients. The repertoire was sequenced with immunoSEQ multiplex PCR; TCRdb's copy has only in-frame clones and lacks some. The sample has some 110,000 clones, roughly 93% seen once. Sequenced sample: CD4+ T cells from blood. The receptors come from a human donor in good health.

The chain has TRBV10-2 and TRBJ1-1; D gene ambiguous. Germline CDR1 reads WSHSY; CDR2 reads SAAADI. V shed 3 bases and J shed 13 bases, with 15 bases lying between them. CDR3 length: 12 residues. CDR3: CASSDLWQSVFF. In nucleotides, the CDR3 is TGCGCCAGCAGTGACCTCTGGCAGTCGGTTTTCTTT.

This clone was detected once. J is TRBJ2-1 and V is TRBV13, with TRBD2 identical over 10 bases. Trimming at V came to 0 bases and at J to 0 bases, leaving 5 bases not matched to a gene. This CDR3 has 18 amino acids. Per the germline V gene, CDR1 is PRHDT and CDR2 is FYEKMQ (reference sequence). For the CDR3, the DNA is TGTGCCAGCAGCTTAGGGGGACTAGCGCTAAGCTCCTACAATGAGCAGTTCTTC. Translated, it gives CASSLGGLALSSYNEQFF.

This chain uses TRBV15 with TRBJ2-2; a weak D match, TRBD2 (6 bases). The CDR3 is made up of 16 amino acids. Germline lookup yields CDR1 LNHNV and CDR2 YYDKDF (reference sequence). Trimming removed 4 bases from V and 7 bases from J, with 19 bases in between. The CDR3 loop reads CATSTSYRRRGGELFF. Written as DNA, the CDR3 is TGTGCCACCAGCACAAGTTATCGAAGGCGGGGCGGGGAGCTGTTTTTT.

This sequence joins TRBV4-1 and TRBJ1-2; 9 bases match TRBD1. The CDR3 sequence is 15 residues long. Germline V gene sequence: CDR1 MGHRA, CDR2 YSYEKL. V shed 1 base and J 2 bases; nucleotides not matched to a gene: 2. CDR3 residues: CASSQVGQGNYGYTF. The CDR3 DNA follows: TGCGCCAGCAGCCAAGTTGGACAGGGGAACTATGGCTACACCTTC.

J is TRBJ1-4 and V is TRBV6-4; 8 bases align to TRBD1. Trimming cost V 6 bases and J 8 bases; bases outside gene matches: 8. The CDR3 has 14 residues. Germline-derived CDR1 and CDR2 are MRHNA and SNTAGT. The CDR3 sequence is CASRDRQGNEKLFF. The CDR3 bases are TGTGCCAGCAGAGATCGACAGGGGAACGAAAAACTGTTTTTT.

This sequence joins TRBV7-2 and TRBJ1-6, with D unresolved. Trimming left V 3 bases short and J 8 bases short, with 2 bases between. CDR3 length: 11 amino acids. Looked up from germline, CDR1 is SGHTA and CDR2 is FQGNSA. CDR3 sequence (DNA): TGTGCCAGCAGCTTGCATTCACCCCTCCACTTT. This codes for CASSLHSPLHF.

The chain employs TRBV2 and TRBJ2-6; D not resolved. The germline gives CDR1 SNHLY, CDR2 FYNNEI. V was trimmed by 3 bases and J by 3 bases, leaving 3 bases between them. This CDR3 has 13 amino acids. CDR3 sequence: CASSDVGANVLTF. The DNA for the CDR3 is TGTGCCAGCAGTGATGTTGGGGCCAACGTCCTGACTTTC.

The chain combines TRBV5-1 with TRBJ2-7, with a tentative D call TRBD2 (6 bases). The V and J ends lost 4 bases and 1 base respectively, with 12 bases between them. This CDR3 has 14 amino acids. CDR1 is SGHRS and CDR2 is YFSETQ in the germline V gene. The chain's CDR3 is CASSQAAGSYEQYF. The CDR3 coding sequence is TGCGCCAGCAGCCAAGCGGCGGGGTCCTACGAGCAGTACTTC.

This chain links TRBV27 with TRBJ2-2, with D perhaps assigned TRBD1 or TRBD2 (5 bases each). CDR1 MNHEY and CDR2 SMNVEV come from the germline V gene (reference sequence). This CDR3 contains 16 residues. V gave up 6 bases and J gave up 1 base, with 15 bases separating them. CDR3 loop: CASSSFLGVNTGELFF. CDR3 nucleotides: TGTGCCAGCAGCTCATTCCTGGGGGTGAACACCGGGGAGCTGTTTTTT.

CDR3 loop: CASSGSRTDTQYF. The CDR3 nucleotides are TGTGCCAGCAGCGGGAGTCGCACAGATACGCAGTATTTT. V usage is TRBV7-6 and J usage is TRBJ2-3; D might be TRBD2 (5 bases). CDR3 length equals 13 residues. V was pared by 5 bases and J by 1 base, with 7 bases between. CDR1 and CDR2 (germline): SGHVS, FNYEAQ.

This chain uses TRBV6-5 with TRBJ2-3, with 7 bases aligning to TRBD2. The CDR3 is made up of 15 amino acids. V lost 5 bases, J lost 3 bases, and 8 bases stayed unmatched. Germline lookup yields CDR1 MNHEY and CDR2 SVGAGI. This chain's CDR3 is CASSRLAVRTDTQYF. The CDR3 region has the DNA TGTGCCAGCAGTCGACTAGCCGTCAGGACAGATACGCAGTATTTT.

The chain joins TRBV19 to TRBJ2-7; 12 bases agree with TRBD1. The CDR3 runs to 14 residues. From germline, CDR1 is LNHDA and CDR2 SQIVND (reference sequence). J gave up 5 bases and V 5 bases, and 4 bases lay outside the gene matches. The CDR3 DNA reads as TGTGCCAGTAGTTCCCGGGACAGGGGGCACGAGCAGTACTTC. This encodes CASSSRDRGHEQYF.

V gene TRBV15 combines with J gene TRBJ2-3; 14 bases align to TRBD2. V shed 4 bases and J 4 bases; nucleotides not matched to a gene: 10. Germline CDR1 and CDR2: LNHNV and YYDKDF (reference sequence). CDR3 size: 18 residues. The CDR3 region is CATSTPTRLAGGPDTQYF. The DNA for the CDR3 is TGTGCCACCAGCACTCCCACCAGACTAGCGGGAGGGCCAGATACGCAGTATTTT.

V gene TRBV19 combines with J gene TRBJ2-7; perhaps TRBD2 as D (6 bases). The CDR3 sequence is 15 residues long. From germline, CDR1 is LNHDA and CDR2 SQIVND (reference sequence). Deletions cut 3 bases from V and 4 bases from J, with 16 bases between. The CDR3 sequence is CASSIGAGMRYEQYF. DNA for the CDR3: TGTGCCAGTAGTATTGGTGCGGGGATGAGGTACGAGCAGTACTTC.

This sequence joins TRBV7-9 and TRBJ1-5; D is possibly TRBD1 (5 bases). CDR3 length equals 13 residues. V shed 2 bases and J shed 7 bases, with 9 bases lying between them. The germline gives CDR1 SEHNR, CDR2 FQNEAQ (reference sequence). For the CDR3, the DNA is TGTGCCAGCAGCTTACAGGGTAGACAGCCCCAGCATTTT. Its protein product is CASSLQGRQPQHF.

This chain joins TRBV7-2 and TRBJ1-2; perhaps TRBD1 as D (6 bases). CDR3 length: 16 residues. V was clipped by 0 bases and J by 2 bases, with 13 bases between them. Germline CDR1 reads SGHTA; CDR2 reads FQGNSA. This CDR3 reads CASSLASGRGNYGYTF. CDR3 coding DNA: TGTGCCAGCAGCTTAGCGTCGGGCAGGGGAAACTATGGCTACACCTTC.

This rearrangement joins TRBV14 to TRBJ1-6; TRBD1 agrees at 9 bases. Germline-derived CDR1 and CDR2 are SGHDN and FVKESK. CDR3 length: 15 amino acids. With V trimmed by 4 bases and J by 10 bases, 8 bases remained unmatched. CDR3 sequence reads: CASSPVDRGNSPLHF. CDR3 nucleotide sequence: TGTGCCAGCAGCCCGGTAGACAGGGGGAACTCACCCCTCCACTTT.

The rearrangement joins TRBV25-1 to TRBJ2-3; D is perhaps TRBD1 (5 bases). V was clipped by 6 bases and J by 0 bases, with 19 bases between them. The CDR3 sequence is 17 residues long. Germline V gene lookup returns CDR1 MGHDK and CDR2 SYGVNS. DNA for the CDR3: TGTGCCAGCAGGGCCAGTCCAGGGCTTTCTAGCACAGATACGCAGTATTTT. Protein sequence: CASRASPGLSSTDTQYF.

The chain combines TRBV18 with TRBJ1-2; 8 nucleotides match TRBD1. The CDR3 contains 14 residues. From germline, CDR1 is KGHSH and CDR2 LQKENI. V lost 2 bases to trimming and J lost 7 bases; unmatched junction nucleotides: 6. DNA for the CDR3: TGTGCCAGCTCACCAGTTGGACAGGGCAGTGGCTACACCTTC. This sequence encodes CASSPVGQGSGYTF.

The chain recombines TRBV27 with TRBJ2-1; no firm D call. The CDR3 extends over 12 amino acids. V lost 3 bases and J lost 10, with 10 bases in between. CDR1 is MNHEY, CDR2 SMNVEV, per germline (reference sequence). The CDR3, as DNA: TGTGCCAGCAGTTTTCTTGGATCGGAGCAGTTCTTC. Protein: CASSFLGSEQFF.

The chain joins TRBV9 to TRBJ2-7; the D gene is possibly TRBD1 (6 bases). The CDR3 loop spans 14 amino acids. V was cut by 0 bases and J by 6 bases, with 13 bases left in between. The V gene's germline CDR1 is SGDLS and CDR2 YYNGEE. The chain's CDR3 is CASSVVPGASEQYF. The DNA for the CDR3 is TGTGCCAGCAGCGTAGTGCCAGGGGCGAGCGAGCAGTACTTC.

The chain recombines TRBV5-1 with TRBJ2-5, with D possibly being TRBD1 or TRBD2 (6 bases each). The CDR3 length is 14 residues. CDR1 is SGHRS, CDR2 YFSETQ, per germline. Trimming took 1 base from V and 5 from J, leaving 12 bases between them. CDR3 residues: CASSLNGGRETQYF. The CDR3 region has the DNA TGCGCCAGCAGCTTGAATGGGGGGCGGGAGACCCAGTACTTC.

In this sample, this clone turned up once. This sequence joins TRBV18 and TRBJ2-7; D unclear. The CDR3 loop spans 13 amino acids. Trimming removed 3 bases at V and 6 bases at J, with 12 bases between. Germline V gene lookup returns CDR1 KGHSH and CDR2 LQKENI. CDR3 amino acids: CASSPSVKSEQYF. The DNA for the CDR3 is TGTGCCAGCTCACCGTCGGTGAAGTCCGAGCAGTACTTC.